A single sample gave rise to the 30 T cell receptor beta chains below, sequenced in a study of control samples from healthy donors and cancer patients. Sequenced by immunoSEQ multiplex PCR; TCRdb stores in-frame clones only, minus some. The table records approximately 170,000 clones, 90% of them present only once. Sequenced: blood. These TCRs come from a woman aged 45-65 years in good health.

This clone was recorded once. This chain connects TRBV6-2 or TRBV6-3 to TRBJ2-7, with D perhaps matching TRBD2 (6 bases). Germline CDR1 and CDR2: MNHEY and SVGEGT. V dropped 2 bases and J dropped 3 bases, with 11 bases sitting between them. The CDR3 consists of 14 residues. CDR3 region: CASSYVAGSYEQYF. The CDR3, as DNA: TGTGCCAGCAGTTACGTGGCGGGAAGCTACGAGCAGTACTTC.

The V and J genes are TRBV11-2 and TRBJ1-2; 8 bases match TRBD1. CDR1 and CDR2 from the germline V gene are SGHAT and FQNNGV. V trimming: 6 bases; J trimming: 4 bases; junction bases outside the gene matches: 7. The CDR3 extends over 14 amino acids. The CDR3 loop reads CASSPDRGPYGYTF. In nucleotides, the CDR3 is TGTGCCAGCAGTCCTGACAGGGGCCCCTATGGCTACACCTTC.

V and J are TRBV6-5 and TRBJ1-5, with D unclear. The germline V gene has CDR1 MNHEY and CDR2 SVGAGI. The CDR3 is made up of 13 amino acids. Between the trimmed V and J ends, which lost 8 bases and 4 bases, there was a span of 12 bases. Here the CDR3 reads CASSRTGNQPQHF. The CDR3, as DNA: TGTGCCAGCTCGAGGACGGGGAATCAGCCCCAGCATTTT.

The chain is built from TRBV28 and TRBJ1-6; the D gene is possibly TRBD1 (5 bases). V was trimmed by 3 bases and J by 7 bases, leaving 13 bases between them. The CDR3 sequence is 15 residues long. CDR1 and CDR2 from the germline V gene are MDHEN and SYDVKM. The CDR3 region is CASSFQGASNSPLHF. The CDR3 bases are TGTGCCAGCAGTTTCCAGGGAGCCAGCAATTCACCCCTCCACTTT.

The chain is built from TRBV28 and TRBJ2-5, with TRBD1 matching over 10 bases. J lost 5 bases, V lost 2 bases, and 8 bases had no gene match. The CDR3 contains 16 residues. CDR1 and CDR2 (germline): MDHEN, SYDVKM. The CDR3 nucleotides are TGTGCCAGCAGTTTACCGGGGCCGGGACAGGGGGAGACCCAGTACTTC. Translating it yields CASSLPGPGQGETQYF.

CDR3 sequence reads: CASVVAAQPQHF. The DNA for the CDR3 is TGTGCCAGCGTGGTGGCGGCTCAGCCCCAGCATTTT. This rearrangement joins TRBV28 to TRBJ1-5; unclear D gene. The V gene's germline CDR1 is MDHEN and CDR2 SYDVKM. This CDR3 spans 12 amino acids. The germline V and J ends were trimmed by 8 bases and 6 bases, with 11 bases remaining between them.

In regard to this clone: Other DNA sequences in the sample encode the same CDR3. The chain recombines TRBV14 with TRBJ2-7; D call uncertain. V was clipped by 0 bases and J by 6 bases, with 9 bases between them. The CDR3 has 13 amino acids. Germline V gene sequence: CDR1 SGHDN, CDR2 FVKESK. As DNA, the CDR3 is TGTGCCAGCAGCCAAGATCCCTCGCCCGAGCAGTACTTC. Translation gives CASSQDPSPEQYF.

The V call is TRBV6-2 or TRBV6-3, the J call TRBJ1-6, with D unclear. V shed 6 bases and J shed 7 bases, with 16 bases lying between them. Germline CDR1 MNHEY, CDR2 SVGEGT. The CDR3 runs 15 residues. The CDR3 protein is CASSQLGPANSPLHF. The CDR3 DNA sequence: TGTGCCAGCAGCCAGCTAGGACCGGCAAATTCACCCCTCCACTTT.

The CDR3 here is CASSLDAVAYGYTF. The CDR3 DNA follows: TGCGCCAGCAGCTTGGACGCGGTTGCCTATGGCTACACCTTC. J is TRBJ1-2 and V is TRBV5-1; D is unresolved. Trimming took 0 bases from V and 4 from J, leaving 10 bases between them. The CDR3 covers 14 residues. In germline, CDR1 is SGHRS, CDR2 YFSETQ.

The genes are TRBV7-9 and TRBJ2-7, with 9 bases lining up with TRBD2. This CDR3 is built from 17 residues. Germline V gene data show CDR1 as SEHNR and CDR2 as FQNEAQ (reference sequence). The ends lost 5 bases at V and 3 bases at J; junction bases unmatched: 14. The CDR3 coding sequence is TGTGCCAGCAGCCCCCGGGCTTCTAGCGGGGCTTACTACGAGCAGTACTTC. As protein: CASSPRASSGAYYEQYF.

The chain links TRBV3-1 (or the pseudogene TRBV3-2) to TRBJ2-2, with D tentatively TRBD1 or TRBD2 (5 bases each). V dropped 4 bases and J dropped 4 bases, with 10 bases sitting between them. The CDR3 totals 14 residues. Germline V gene sequence: CDR1 LGHDT, CDR2 YNNKEL (reference sequence). This CDR3 is CASSRGGSTGELFF. The CDR3 region has the DNA TGTGCCAGCAGCCGTGGGGGATCCACCGGGGAGCTGTTTTTT.

The V call is TRBV24-1, the J call TRBJ2-7; 7 bases map to TRBD2. The length of the CDR3 is 16 residues. CDR1 and CDR2 from the germline V gene are KGHDR and SFDVKD. Trimming cost V 5 bases and J 2 bases; bases outside gene matches: 11. Here the CDR3 reads CATSARLAFMTYEQYF. The CDR3 nucleotides are TGTGCCACCAGTGCTAGACTAGCCTTCATGACCTACGAGCAGTACTTC.

The chain employs TRBV6-5 and TRBJ2-5; D call uncertain. Germline CDR1 and CDR2: MNHEY and SVGAGI. The CDR3 totals 13 residues. V lost 2 bases, J lost 2 bases, and 6 bases lay in between. CDR3 amino acids: CASSYGSQETQYF. CDR3 bases: TGTGCCAGCAGTTACGGCAGTCAAGAGACCCAGTACTTC.

The rearrangement joins TRBV4-1 to TRBJ2-2; 8 bases agree with TRBD2. CDR1 is MGHRA and CDR2 is YSYEKL in the germline V gene. V shed 2 bases, J shed 7 bases, and the junction held 3 bases outside the gene matches. This CDR3 region has 14 residues. In DNA, the CDR3 is TGCGCCAGCAGCCAAAGCGGGAGTGGCGGGGAGCTGTTTTTT. Translation: CASSQSGSGGELFF.

This rearrangement joins TRBV14 to TRBJ2-1, with 15 bases fitting TRBD2. Looked up from germline, CDR1 is SGHDN and CDR2 is FVKESK. V shed 7 bases and J 8 bases; nucleotides not matched to a gene: 3. This CDR3 is built from 14 residues. The CDR3 protein is CASNGLAGGDEQFF. For the CDR3, the DNA is TGTGCCAGCAACGGACTAGCGGGAGGGGATGAGCAGTTCTTC.

The chain is built from TRBV9 and TRBJ2-7; 9 bases align to TRBD1. V was clipped by 2 bases and J by 5 bases; unmatched bases: 8. This CDR3 has 15 residues. Germline lookup yields CDR1 SGDLS and CDR2 YYNGEE. DNA for the CDR3: TGTGCCAGCAGCGTCGCCGGGACAGGGATTGACGAGCAGTACTTC. This sequence encodes CASSVAGTGIDEQYF.

This sequence joins TRBV6-7 and TRBJ1-3; tentatively, D is TRBD1 (6 bases). TRBV6-7 is an ORF; its function is uncertain. Trimming took 6 bases from V and 4 from J, leaving 16 bases between them. The length of the CDR3 is 15 residues. CDR3 DNA sequence: TGTGCCAGCAGGGCTTCACAGGGATCCGGAAACACCATATATTTT. Protein: CASRASQGSGNTIYF.

The chain has TRBV5-6 and TRBJ2-1; maybe TRBD2 (6 bases). This CDR3 comprises 13 residues. The germline CDR1 and CDR2 sequences are SGHDT and YYEEEE. Between the trimmed V and J ends, which lost 4 bases and 4 bases, there was a span of 9 bases. In DNA, the CDR3 is TGTGCCAGCAGCCCCCGGGGGTACAATGAGCAGTTCTTC. Protein sequence: CASSPRGYNEQFF.

V is TRBV15 and J is TRBJ1-2; D call uncertain. The length of the CDR3 is 14 residues. Trimming shortened V by 6 bases and J by 3 bases, and 14 bases separated the two germline ends. Germline V gene data show CDR1 as LNHNV and CDR2 as YYDKDF (reference sequence). The CDR3 protein is CATSGRAIDYGYTF. In DNA form, the CDR3 reads TGTGCCACCAGTGGAAGAGCAATTGACTATGGCTACACCTTC.

The chain combines TRBV11-2 with TRBJ1-1; 10 positions match TRBD1. Unmatched junction bases numbered 15, after V lost 5 bases and J lost 3 bases. The CDR3 consists of 18 residues. Per the germline V gene, CDR1 is SGHAT and CDR2 is FQNNGV. This CDR3 is CASSLLGQGRIGHTEAFF. In DNA, the CDR3 is TGTGCCAGCAGCCTACTGGGACAGGGGCGGATTGGGCACACTGAAGCTTTCTTT.

Here the CDR3 DNA reads TGTGCCAGCAGCCGGGGACAGGCCGATAATTCACCCCTCCACTTT. This codes for CASSRGQADNSPLHF. The chain employs TRBV5-5 and TRBJ1-6, with TRBD1 matching 8 bases. Germline CDR1 is SGHKS and CDR2 is YYEKEE (reference sequence). This CDR3 has 15 residues. J gave up 5 bases and V 4 bases, and 5 bases lay outside the gene matches.

The V and J genes are TRBV5-4 and TRBJ2-7, with a possible D match to TRBD2 (5 bases). Germline V gives CDR1 SGHNT, CDR2 YYREEE (reference sequence). The CDR3 is 15 amino acids. V lost 3 bases and J lost 2, with 15 bases in between. The chain's CDR3 is CASSSFDWETYEQYF. The CDR3 DNA sequence: TGTGCCAGCAGCTCCTTCGACTGGGAGACCTACGAGCAGTACTTC.

The chain uses TRBV19 and TRBJ1-4; D may be TRBD1 (6 bases). Trimming shortened V by 7 bases and J by 8 bases, and 17 bases separated the two germline ends. CDR3 length: 14 amino acids. CDR1 is LNHDA and CDR2 is SQIVND in the germline V gene (reference sequence). CDR3 coding DNA: TGTGCCAGTATCCCACAGGGAGGAGGGGAAAAACTGTTTTTT. This translates into CASIPQGGGEKLFF.

The genes are TRBV15 and TRBJ1-3; D is undetermined. The V end lost 4 bases, the J end lost 0 bases, and 10 bases lay between the germline ends. CDR1 is LNHNV, CDR2 YYDKDF, per germline (reference sequence). The CDR3 sequence is 15 residues long. In DNA, the CDR3 is TGTGCCACCAGCACAGAAGGTTACTCTGGAAACACCATATATTTT. Residues: CATSTEGYSGNTIYF.

The rearrangement uses TRBV7-2 and TRBJ2-3; D might be TRBD2 (5 bases). The CDR3 is 15 residues long. V shed 3 bases and J shed 7 bases, with 17 bases lying between them. CDR1 is SGHTA and CDR2 is FQGNSA in the germline V gene. CDR3 DNA: TGTGCCAGCAGCTTCCCCCGGGATATAAGGAATACGCAGTATTTT. Translated, it gives CASSFPRDIRNTQYF.

The chain joins TRBV24-1 to TRBJ1-1, with D unresolved. The V gene's germline CDR1 is KGHDR and CDR2 SFDVKD. The ends were cut back, 5 bases at V and 1 base at J, with 7 bases in the middle. The CDR3 runs 13 residues. CDR3 nucleotides: TGTGCCACCAGTGCGCAGCCGAACACTGAAGCTTTCTTT. Protein: CATSAQPNTEAFF.

V gene TRBV7-8 combines with J gene TRBJ1-6, with 7 positions matching TRBD1. This CDR3 has 14 amino acids. Germline V lookup: CDR1 SGHVS, CDR2 FQNEAQ. V lost 4 bases and J lost 9; bases outside the gene matches: 6. The DNA for the CDR3 is TGTGCCAGCAGCTCCCTCGGGACAGTTTCACCCCTCCACTTT. It is translated as CASSSLGTVSPLHF.

This clone was seen a single time. V gene TRBV7-8 combines with J gene TRBJ2-3; no firm D call. Germline CDR1 SGHVS, CDR2 FQNEAQ. The CDR3 loop spans 12 amino acids. Trimming stripped 5 bases from V and 4 bases from J, with 7 bases between. In DNA, the CDR3 is TGTGCCAGCAGCCTGCGGCCAGATACGCAGTATTTT. It specifies CASSLRPDTQYF.

The chain carries TRBV28 and TRBJ1-2; D is undetermined. Germline V lookup: CDR1 MDHEN, CDR2 SYDVKM. V shed 7 bases and J shed 1 base, with 13 bases lying between them. The CDR3 spans 14 residues. DNA for the CDR3: TGTGCCAGCATTACCGGACGGATTAACTATGGCTACACCTTC. It is translated as CASITGRINYGYTF.

The gene calls are TRBV29-1 and TRBJ1-1; 8 bases fit TRBD1. V shed 7 bases, J shed 0 bases, and the junction held 7 bases outside the gene matches. Germline V gene lookup returns CDR1 SQVTM and CDR2 ANQGSEA. The CDR3 totals 14 residues. For the CDR3, the DNA is TGCAGCGCCCGGACAGGGACCATGAACACTGAAGCTTTCTTT. Its translation is CSARTGTMNTEAFF.